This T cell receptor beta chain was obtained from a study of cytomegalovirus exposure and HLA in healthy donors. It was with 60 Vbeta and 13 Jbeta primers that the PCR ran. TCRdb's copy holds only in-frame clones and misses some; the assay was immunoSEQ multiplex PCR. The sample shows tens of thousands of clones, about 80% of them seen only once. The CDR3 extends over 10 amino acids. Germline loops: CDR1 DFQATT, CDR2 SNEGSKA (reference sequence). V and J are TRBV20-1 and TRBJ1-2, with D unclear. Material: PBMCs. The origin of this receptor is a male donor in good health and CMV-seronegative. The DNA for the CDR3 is TGCAGGGGCGGGAGGGATGGCTACACCTTC. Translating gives CRGGRDGYTF.